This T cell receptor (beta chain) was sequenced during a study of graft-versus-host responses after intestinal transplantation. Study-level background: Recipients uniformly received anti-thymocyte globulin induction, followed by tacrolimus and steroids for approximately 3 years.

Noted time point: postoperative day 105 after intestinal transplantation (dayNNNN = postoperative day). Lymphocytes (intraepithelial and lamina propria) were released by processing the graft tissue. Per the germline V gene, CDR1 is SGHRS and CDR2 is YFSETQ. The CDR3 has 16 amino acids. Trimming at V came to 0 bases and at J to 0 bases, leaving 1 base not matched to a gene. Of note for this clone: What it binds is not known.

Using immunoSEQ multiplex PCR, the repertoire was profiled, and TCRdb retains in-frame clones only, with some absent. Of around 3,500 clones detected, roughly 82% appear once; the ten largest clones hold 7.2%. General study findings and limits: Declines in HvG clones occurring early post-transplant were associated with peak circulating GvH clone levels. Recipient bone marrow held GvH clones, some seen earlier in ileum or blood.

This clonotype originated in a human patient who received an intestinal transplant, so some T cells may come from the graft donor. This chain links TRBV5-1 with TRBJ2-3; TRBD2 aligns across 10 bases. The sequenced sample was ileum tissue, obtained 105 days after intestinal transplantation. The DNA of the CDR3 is TGCGCCAGCAGCTTGGAGACTAGCGGGAGCACAGATACGCAGTATTTT. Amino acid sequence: CASSLETSGSTDTQYF.